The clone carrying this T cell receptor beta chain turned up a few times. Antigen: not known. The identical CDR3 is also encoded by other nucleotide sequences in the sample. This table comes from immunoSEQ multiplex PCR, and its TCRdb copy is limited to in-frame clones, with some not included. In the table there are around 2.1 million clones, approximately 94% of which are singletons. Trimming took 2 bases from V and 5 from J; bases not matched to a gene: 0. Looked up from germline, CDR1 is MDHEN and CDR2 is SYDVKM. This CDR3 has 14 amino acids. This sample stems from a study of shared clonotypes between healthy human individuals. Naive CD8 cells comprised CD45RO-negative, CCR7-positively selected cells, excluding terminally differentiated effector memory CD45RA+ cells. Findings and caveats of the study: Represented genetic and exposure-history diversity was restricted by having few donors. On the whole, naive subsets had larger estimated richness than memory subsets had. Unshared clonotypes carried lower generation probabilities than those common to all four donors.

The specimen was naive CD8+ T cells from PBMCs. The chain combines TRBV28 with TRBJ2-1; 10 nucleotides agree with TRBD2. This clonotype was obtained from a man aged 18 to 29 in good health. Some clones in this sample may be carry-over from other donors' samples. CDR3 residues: CASSLLAGDNEQFF. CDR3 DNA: TGTGCCAGCAGTTTACTAGCGGGAGACAATGAGCAGTTCTTC.